This T cell receptor beta chain was sequenced during a study of PD-L1 blockade in urothelial cancer. Time point here: peripheral blood 6 weeks after treatment start. Clones were sequenced by immunoSEQ multiplex PCR, and TCRdb holds only the in-frame ones, with some missing. This table holds 35,000 to 40,000 clones, around nine tenths found once. The length of the CDR3 is 13 residues. The germline V and J ends were trimmed by 8 bases and 0 bases, with 12 bases remaining between them. Germline assignment: CDR1 SQVTM and CDR2 ANQGSEA. This clonotype was obtained from a man aged 55-75 years with urothelial cancer. The rearrangement links TRBV29-1 to TRBJ2-3, with D maybe TRBD2 (5 bases). The specimen was PBMCs, collected around atezolizumab (anti-PD-L1) treatment. Here the CDR3 DNA reads TGCAGCCTCTACCCGGGGAGCACAGATACGCAGTATTTT. Residues: CSLYPGSTDTQYF.